Each of the 12 T cell receptor beta chains below was sequenced from the same sample in a study of beta chain features in type 1 diabetes. Investigators reverse transcribed all isolated RNA, so they sequenced expressed TCRB transcripts. The data were produced by immunoSEQ multiplex PCR, yet TCRdb's version contains in-frame clones alone and is incomplete. The sample contains about 44,000 clones, over 50% of which appear only once. The sample consisted of Tregs from blood. The source of these receptors is a woman aged 18 to 35 in good health.

This clone was picked up one time. The gene calls are TRBV5-1 and TRBJ2-3, with 10 bases fitting TRBD2. Trimming removed 0 bases from V and 2 bases from J; junction bases left unmatched: 12. The CDR3 is 19 amino acids. Germline V gene data show CDR1 as SGHRS and CDR2 as YFSETQ. The DNA of the CDR3 is TGCGCCAGCAGCTTGGAGGCTAGCGGGAGTCTAGGGGACACAGATACGCAGTATTTT. Translation gives CASSLEASGSLGDTDTQYF.

The table lists this clone with a few counts. The genes are TRBV6-5 and TRBJ1-1, with D uncertain. V lost 5 bases and J 1 base, leaving 8 bases between the germline ends. This CDR3 spans 13 amino acids. From germline, CDR1 is MNHEY and CDR2 SVGAGI. CDR3 amino acids: CASSPPWNTEAFF. The CDR3 DNA reads TGTGCCAGCAGTCCTCCCTGGAACACTGAAGCTTTCTTT.

The gene calls are TRBV6-5 and TRBJ1-1; 9 bases are shared with TRBD1. V dropped 6 bases and J dropped 1; count of bases not matched to a gene: 6. CDR1 and CDR2 from the germline V gene are MNHEY and SVGAGI. This CDR3 is 15 amino acids long. CDR3 DNA: TGTGCCAGCAGATTTCCGGGACAGGGGAACACTGAAGCTTTCTTT. Translating it yields CASRFPGQGNTEAFF.

Only a few counts were recorded for this clone. CDR3 bases: TGTGCCAGCAGTAGGACAGGGACCTACGAGCAGTACTTC. Translation: CASSRTGTYEQYF. The chain recombines TRBV6-5 with TRBJ2-7; 8 bases align to TRBD1. The CDR3 is 13 amino acids. Per germline, CDR1 MNHEY and CDR2 SVGAGI. Germline trimming cut 5 bases from V and 2 bases from J; bases unmatched to any gene: 2.

The CDR3 DNA is TGTGCCAGCAGGGTGAGCTCTGGGGCCAACGTCCTGACTTTC. Its protein product is CASRVSSGANVLTF. The rearrangement uses TRBV6-5 and TRBJ2-6; D not resolved. This CDR3 has 14 amino acids. Germline loops: CDR1 MNHEY, CDR2 SVGAGI. Trimming cost V 6 bases and J 0 bases, with 6 bases left between them.

This sequence joins TRBV28 and TRBJ1-2; 11 nucleotides match TRBD1. V dropped 5 bases and J dropped 3; count of bases not matched to a gene: 8. The length of the CDR3 is 16 residues. Germline V lookup: CDR1 MDHEN, CDR2 SYDVKM. CDR3: CASSLALGQGDYGYTF. CDR3 bases: TGTGCCAGCAGTCTCGCCCTGGGACAGGGGGACTATGGCTACACCTTC.

In this sample, this clone turned up a few times. This chain uses TRBV7-9 with TRBJ2-7; 7 nucleotides agree with TRBD1. V lost 5 bases and J lost 2; bases outside the gene matches: 6. The CDR3 totals 14 residues. Germline V CDR1 and CDR2: SEHNR, FQNEAQ (reference sequence). The CDR3 is CASSDDRVTYEQYF. CDR3 coding DNA: TGTGCCAGCAGCGACGACAGGGTCACCTACGAGCAGTACTTC.

This clone is labeled medium-sized. This sequence joins TRBV4-1 and TRBJ1-2, with D uncertain. The germline CDR1 and CDR2 sequences are MGHRA and YSYEKL. V shed 1 base and J shed 4 bases, with 4 bases lying between them. This CDR3 is 12 amino acids long. The DNA of the CDR3 is TGCGCCAGCAGCCAAGGAGTCTATGGCTACACCTTC. Translating gives CASSQGVYGYTF.

This chain connects TRBV11-2 to TRBJ2-7, with TRBD2 matching 12 bases. CDR3 length: 19 amino acids. Losses at the gene ends were 2 bases for V and 3 bases for J; bases not matched to a gene: 14. Germline V CDR1 and CDR2: SGHAT, FQNNGV. This chain's CDR3 is CASSLLVTSGSRRGYEQYF. The DNA for the CDR3 is TGTGCCAGCAGCTTACTCGTGACTAGCGGGAGTAGGAGGGGCTACGAGCAGTACTTC.

The J gene is TRBJ2-1, the V gene TRBV7-9; 10 bases fit TRBD2. V gave up 3 bases and J gave up 3 bases; unmatched junction bases: 2. Looked up from germline, CDR1 is SEHNR and CDR2 is FQNEAQ (reference sequence). CDR3 length: 15 residues. CDR3 DNA: TGTGCCAGCAGCTTCGAGCGGGGGGGCTACAATGAGCAGTTCTTC. Its translation: CASSFERGGYNEQFF.

The rearrangement links TRBV4-1 to TRBJ1-2; 10 nucleotides agree with TRBD1. Losses at the gene ends were 4 bases for V and 8 bases for J; bases not matched to a gene: 28. Germline V gene sequence: CDR1 MGHRA, CDR2 YSYEKL. The CDR3 contains 21 residues. The CDR3 coding sequence is TGCGCCAGCAGCCCCATATTGGGAATTCCGGGACAGGGGTCCCACCTTTGGGGCTACACCTTC. It is translated as CASSPILGIPGQGSHLWGYTF.

This clone occurred once. The V and J genes are TRBV5-1 and TRBJ1-3; no clear D gene. V was trimmed by 7 bases and J by 7 bases, leaving 24 bases between them. Germline CDR1 SGHRS, CDR2 YFSETQ. This CDR3 comprises 16 residues. CDR3 loop: CASALGSGPRSNTIYF. CDR3 nucleotides: TGCGCCAGCGCCCTGGGAAGCGGGCCCCGGAGTAACACCATATATTTT.